A single sample gave rise to the 13 T cell receptor beta chains below, sequenced in a study of T cell responses to AZD1222 COVID-19 vaccine. Generated by immunoSEQ multiplex PCR, the TCRdb table keeps only in-frame clones and is missing some. The table includes some 130,000 clones, about 90% detected once. Here the sequenced sample was peripheral blood, taken on day 0 of AZD1222 vaccination. These receptors originate from an adult in good health.

V gene TRBV11-3 combines with J gene TRBJ1-1, with D perhaps matching TRBD1 (6 bases). Germline CDR1 is SGHNT and CDR2 is YENEEA. CDR3 length: 13 residues. V was cut by 6 bases and J by 3 bases, with 11 bases left in between. The CDR3 DNA sequence: TGTGCCAGCAGTCGACAGGCGGACACTGAAGCTTTCTTT. The encoded protein is CASSRQADTEAFF.

This clone has a single count. The V gene is TRBV28, the J gene TRBJ2-5; TRBD2 is a possible D gene (6 bases). The CDR3 runs to 13 residues. The V end lost 10 bases, the J end lost 4 bases, and 16 bases lay between the germline ends. The germline CDR1 and CDR2 sequences are MDHEN and SYDVKM. The CDR3 loop is CATRGGGAETQYF. The DNA for the CDR3 is TGTGCCACGCGGGGAGGAGGGGCAGAGACCCAGTACTTC.

The chain joins TRBV2 to TRBJ1-1, with D unclear. V lost 6 bases and J 1 base, leaving 6 bases between the germline ends. The germline CDR1 and CDR2 sequences are SNHLY and FYNNEI. The CDR3 is 12 residues long. This chain's CDR3 is CASRKGNTEAFF. CDR3 nucleotides: TGTGCCAGCAGAAAGGGGAACACTGAAGCTTTCTTT.

This chain joins TRBV11-3 and TRBJ2-2; 7 bases agree with TRBD2. The junction had 0 bases not matched to a gene; V was cut back by 1 base and J by 4 bases. The germline CDR1 and CDR2 sequences are SGHNT and YENEEA. This CDR3 region has 14 residues. This chain's CDR3 is CASSLGGSTGELFF. The CDR3 DNA sequence: TGTGCCAGCAGCTTAGGCGGGAGCACCGGGGAGCTGTTTTTT.

This sequence joins TRBV5-6 and TRBJ2-7; D gene ambiguous. This CDR3 has 13 amino acids. Germline CDR1 SGHDT, CDR2 YYEEEE. V gave up 1 base and J gave up 3 bases, with 8 bases separating them. Here the CDR3 DNA reads TGTGCCAGCAGCTTGCCTGCAGGCTACGAGCAGTACTTC. It yields the protein CASSLPAGYEQYF.

The chain employs TRBV3-1 (or the pseudogene TRBV3-2) and TRBJ1-2; TRBD1 matches at 7 bases. The CDR3 runs 13 residues. Germline assignment: CDR1 LGHDT and CDR2 YNNKEL (reference sequence). J was trimmed by 4 bases and V by 5 bases; bases with no gene match: 4. CDR3 sequence reads: CASSAQGGYGYTF. In DNA, the CDR3 is TGTGCCAGCAGCGCCCAGGGGGGCTATGGCTACACCTTC.

V gene TRBV6-5 combines with J gene TRBJ2-1, with 8 bases matching TRBD1. This CDR3 region has 15 residues. Germline trimming cut 5 bases from V and 7 bases from J; bases unmatched to any gene: 10. CDR1 and CDR2 from the germline V gene are MNHEY and SVGAGI. The CDR3 DNA is TGTGCCAGCAGTCTCCAGGGGGCGCCTGAGAATGAGCAGTTCTTC. This sequence encodes CASSLQGAPENEQFF.

The gene calls are TRBV6-2 or TRBV6-3 and TRBJ1-2; D possibly corresponds to TRBD1 (5 bases). Germline values: CDR1 MNHEY, CDR2 SVGEGT. The CDR3 is 14 residues long. The V end lost 5 bases, the J end lost 8 bases, and 18 bases lay between the germline ends. The CDR3 DNA is TGTGCCAGCAGTGGTACCGGGACTCTAAACGGCTACACCTTC. Residues: CASSGTGTLNGYTF.

This chain links TRBV18 with TRBJ1-1, with 7 bases identical to TRBD1. This CDR3 has 16 amino acids. Looked up from germline, CDR1 is KGHSH and CDR2 is LQKENI. The V segment lost 2 bases and the J segment 3 bases; nucleotides outside the gene matches: 9. The CDR3 region has the DNA TGTGCCAGCTCACCATGGCGGGACAGATCCTACACTGAAGCTTTCTTT. It specifies CASSPWRDRSYTEAFF.

The genes are TRBV10-3 and TRBJ2-2; D is unresolved. Per the germline V gene, CDR1 is ENHRY and CDR2 is SYGVKD. The CDR3 totals 13 residues. V was clipped by 3 bases and J by 6 bases, with 8 bases between them. The CDR3 sequence is CAISEGQAGELFF. As DNA, the CDR3 is TGTGCCATCAGTGAAGGCCAAGCCGGGGAGCTGTTTTTT.

This chain links TRBV7-2 with TRBJ1-6; 7 bases are shared with TRBD1. This CDR3 spans 14 amino acids. CDR1 and CDR2 (germline): SGHTA, FQGNSA. Trimming took 4 bases from V and 7 from J; bases not matched to a gene: 4. The CDR3 nucleotides are TGTGCCAGCAGCTCGGGACAGAAAAATTCACCCCTCCACTTT. It encodes CASSSGQKNSPLHF.

This clone was seen more than once but under ten times. The V and J genes are TRBV7-2 and TRBJ2-1; D may be TRBD1 (5 bases). Trimming removed 5 bases at V and 5 bases at J, with 13 bases between. Germline CDR1 reads SGHTA; CDR2 reads FQGNSA. The CDR3 runs to 14 residues. CDR3 in DNA: TGTGCCAGCAGCCTCCGTGGCAGGGACAATGAGCAGTTCTTC. Its protein product is CASSLRGRDNEQFF.

CDR3 coding DNA: TGTGCCAGCAGGGGACGGGGATTCCCTTACGAGCAGTACTTC. Amino acid sequence: CASRGRGFPYEQYF. The chain is built from TRBV28 and TRBJ2-7; D could derive from TRBD1 or TRBD2 (5 bases each). Germline CDR1 MDHEN, CDR2 SYDVKM. This CDR3 spans 14 amino acids. V was trimmed by 6 bases and J by 4 bases, leaving 16 bases between them.